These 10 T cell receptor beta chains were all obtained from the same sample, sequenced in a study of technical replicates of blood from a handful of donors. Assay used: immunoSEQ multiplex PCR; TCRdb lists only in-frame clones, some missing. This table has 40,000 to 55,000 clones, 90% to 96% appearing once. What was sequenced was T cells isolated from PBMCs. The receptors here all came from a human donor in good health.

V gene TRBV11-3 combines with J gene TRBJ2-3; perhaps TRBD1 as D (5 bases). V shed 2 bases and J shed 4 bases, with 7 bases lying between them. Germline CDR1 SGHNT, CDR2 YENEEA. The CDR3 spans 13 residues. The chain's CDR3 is CASSLQGPDTQYF. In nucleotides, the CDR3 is TGTGCCAGCAGCTTACAGGGCCCAGATACGCAGTATTTT.

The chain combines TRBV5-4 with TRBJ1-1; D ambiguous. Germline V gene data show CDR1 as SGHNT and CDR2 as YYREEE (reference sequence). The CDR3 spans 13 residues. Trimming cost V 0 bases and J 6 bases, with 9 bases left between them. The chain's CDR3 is CASSLGSYPEAFF. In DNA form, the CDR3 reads TGTGCCAGCAGCTTGGGGAGCTACCCTGAAGCTTTCTTT. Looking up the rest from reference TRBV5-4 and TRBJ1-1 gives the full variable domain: ETGVTQSPTHLIKTRGQQVTLRCSSQSGHNTVSWYQQALGQGPQFIFQYYREEENGRGNFPPRFSGLQFPNYSSELNVNALELDDSALYLCASSLGSYPEAFFGQGTRLTVV.

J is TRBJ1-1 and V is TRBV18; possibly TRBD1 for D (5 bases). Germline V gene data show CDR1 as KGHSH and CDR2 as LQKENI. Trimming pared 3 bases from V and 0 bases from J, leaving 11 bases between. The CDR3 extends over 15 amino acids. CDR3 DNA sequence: TGTGCCAGCTCACCTCAGACAGTCATGAACACTGAAGCTTTCTTT. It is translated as CASSPQTVMNTEAFF.

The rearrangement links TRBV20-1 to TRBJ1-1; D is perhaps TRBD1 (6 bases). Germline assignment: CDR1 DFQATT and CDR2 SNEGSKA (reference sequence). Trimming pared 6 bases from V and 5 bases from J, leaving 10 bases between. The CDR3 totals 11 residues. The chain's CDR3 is CSARGATEAFF. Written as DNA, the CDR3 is TGCAGTGCACGGGGGGCGACTGAAGCTTTCTTT.

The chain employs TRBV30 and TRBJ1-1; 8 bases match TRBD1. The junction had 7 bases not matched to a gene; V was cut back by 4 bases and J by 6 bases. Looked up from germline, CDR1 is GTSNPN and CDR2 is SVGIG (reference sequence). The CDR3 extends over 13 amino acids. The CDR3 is CAWNLDRGAEAFF. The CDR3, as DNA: TGTGCCTGGAACCTCGACAGGGGCGCTGAAGCTTTCTTT.

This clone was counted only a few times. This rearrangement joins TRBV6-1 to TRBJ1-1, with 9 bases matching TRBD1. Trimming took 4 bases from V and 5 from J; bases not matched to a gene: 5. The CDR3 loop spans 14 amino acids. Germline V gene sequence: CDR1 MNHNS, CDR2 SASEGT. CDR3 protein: CASSGSDRGTEAFF. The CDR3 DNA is TGTGCCAGCAGTGGCTCGGACAGGGGAACTGAAGCTTTCTTT.

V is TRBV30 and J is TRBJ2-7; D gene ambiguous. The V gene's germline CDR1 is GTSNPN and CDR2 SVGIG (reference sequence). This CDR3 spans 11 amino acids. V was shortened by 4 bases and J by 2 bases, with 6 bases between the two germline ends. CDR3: CAWTSAYEQYF. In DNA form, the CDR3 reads TGTGCCTGGACGTCAGCCTACGAGCAGTACTTC.

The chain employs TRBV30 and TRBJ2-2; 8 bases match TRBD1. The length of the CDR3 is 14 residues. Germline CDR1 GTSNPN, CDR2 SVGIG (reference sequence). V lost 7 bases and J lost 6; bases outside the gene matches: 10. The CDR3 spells CALPLQGESGELFF. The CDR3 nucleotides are TGTGCCTTACCATTACAGGGGGAGTCCGGGGAGCTGTTTTTT.

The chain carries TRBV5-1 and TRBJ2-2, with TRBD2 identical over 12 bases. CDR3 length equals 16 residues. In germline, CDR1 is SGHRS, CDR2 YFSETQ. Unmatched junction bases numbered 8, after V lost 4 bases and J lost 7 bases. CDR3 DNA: TGCGCCAGCAGCGGTAGACTAGCGGGAGCGGGCGGGGAGCTGTTTTTT. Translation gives CASSGRLAGAGGELFF.

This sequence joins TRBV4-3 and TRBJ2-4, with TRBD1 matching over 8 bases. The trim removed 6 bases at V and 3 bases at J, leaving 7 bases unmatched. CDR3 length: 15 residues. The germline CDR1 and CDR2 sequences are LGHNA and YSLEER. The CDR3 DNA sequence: TGCGCCAGCAGTTCGGACAGGGCAGGCAAAAACATTCAGTACTTC. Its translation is CASSSDRAGKNIQYF.